This record looks at one TCR beta chain sequence and its context. Produced via immunoSEQ multiplex PCR; TCRdb's table is partial and in-frame only. The table shows about 9,300 clones, with about 90% occurring only once. This record belongs to a study of blood T cell repertoires in COVID-19. Study-level background: Acute and convalescent COVID-19 specimens originated in the United States, Italy and Spain.

Specimen: peripheral blood. The TCR sequence derives from a woman aged 50 to 60 with active COVID-19.

The CDR3 is CASSLVPYSGYTF. The DNA of the CDR3 is TGTGCCAGCAGCTTGGTACCTTACTCTGGCTACACCTTC. The V and J genes are TRBV5-5 and TRBJ1-2; D call uncertain. The germline gives CDR1 SGHKS, CDR2 YYEKEE (reference sequence). The ends were cut back, 0 bases at V and 7 bases at J, with 10 bases in the middle. There are 13 residues in the CDR3.